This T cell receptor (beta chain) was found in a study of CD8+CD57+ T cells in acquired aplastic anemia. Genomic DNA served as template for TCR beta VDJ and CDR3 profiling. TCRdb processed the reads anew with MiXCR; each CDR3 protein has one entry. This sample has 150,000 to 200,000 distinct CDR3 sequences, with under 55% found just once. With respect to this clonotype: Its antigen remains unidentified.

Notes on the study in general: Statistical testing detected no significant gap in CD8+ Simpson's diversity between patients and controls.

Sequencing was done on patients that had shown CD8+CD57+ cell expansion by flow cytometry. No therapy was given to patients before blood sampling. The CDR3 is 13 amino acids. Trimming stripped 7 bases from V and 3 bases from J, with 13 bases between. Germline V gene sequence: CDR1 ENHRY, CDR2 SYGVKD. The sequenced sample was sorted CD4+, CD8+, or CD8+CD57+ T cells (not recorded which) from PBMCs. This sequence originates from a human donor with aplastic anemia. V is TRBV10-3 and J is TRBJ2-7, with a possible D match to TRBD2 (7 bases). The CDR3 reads CAINEGGGYEQYF. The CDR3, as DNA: TGTGCCATCAACGAGGGAGGGGGCTACGAGCAGTACTTC.